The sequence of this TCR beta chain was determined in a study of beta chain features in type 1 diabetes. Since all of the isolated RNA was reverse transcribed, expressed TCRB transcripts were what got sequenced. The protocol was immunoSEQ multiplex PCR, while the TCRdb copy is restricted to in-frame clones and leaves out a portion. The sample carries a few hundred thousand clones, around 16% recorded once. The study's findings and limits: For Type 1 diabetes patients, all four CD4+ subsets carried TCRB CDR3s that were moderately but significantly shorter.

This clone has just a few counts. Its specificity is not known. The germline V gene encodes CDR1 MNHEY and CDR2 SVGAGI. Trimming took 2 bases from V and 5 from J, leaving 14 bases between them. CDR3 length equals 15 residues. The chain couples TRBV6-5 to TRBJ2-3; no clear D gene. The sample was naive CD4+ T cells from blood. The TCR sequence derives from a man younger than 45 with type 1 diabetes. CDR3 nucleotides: TGTGCCAGCAGTTACGCTGGAGAACCCGTAGATACGCAGTATTTT. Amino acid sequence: CASSYAGEPVDTQYF.